These T cell receptor beta chains were read from a single sample in a study of T cells after yellow fever vaccination. TCRdb itself ran the 5' RACE reads through MiXCR, one entry per CDR3 protein. The sample contains about 210,000 distinct CDR3 sequences, more than 6.5% of which appear only once. The specimen comprised CD4+ T cells sorted from PBMCs, sampled on the day of the yellow fever booster vaccination. The receptor source for this set is a man in his thirties or forties who received the YFV17D yellow fever vaccine. CDR3s include the opening cysteine and the closing phenylalanine or tryptophan. Fields, in order: CDR3 DNA, CDR3 protein, D gene, V gene, clone size, J gene. D genes are given only for firm matches. Rows may omit the clone size; those that give it use once, few, many or a size class.

cdr3_nt: TGTGCCAGCAGTCCGGGCGGTGGATCGAATTCACCCCTCCACTTT
cdr3_aa: CASSPGGGSNSPLHF
d_call: NA
v_call: TRBV12-3/TRBV12-4
clone_size: NA
j_call: TRBJ1-6

cdr3_nt: TGCAGTGCTCCGCGAAGAGGGGGACTTTCCTCAGCCGAGCAGTACTTC
cdr3_aa: CSAPRRGGLSSAEQYF
d_call: NA
v_call: TRBV20-1
clone_size: few
j_call: TRBJ2-7

cdr3_nt: TGCAGTGCTAGCTCAGGTAGCGGGAGCACAGATACGCAGTATTTT
cdr3_aa: CSASSGSGSTDTQYF
d_call: TRBD2
v_call: TRBV20-1
clone_size: few
j_call: TRBJ2-3

cdr3_nt: TGTGCCAGCAGTTTGGAACGGAACAATGAGCAGTTCTTC
cdr3_aa: CASSLERNNEQFF
d_call: NA
v_call: TRBV12-3/TRBV12-4
clone_size: many
j_call: TRBJ2-1

cdr3_nt: TGTGCCAGCAGTTACTCATCTAATAGCAATCAGCCCCAGCATTTT
cdr3_aa: CASSYSSNSNQPQHF
d_call: NA
v_call: TRBV6-5
clone_size: few
j_call: TRBJ1-5

cdr3_nt: TGTGCCAGCAGCTCGGGGGACAGGGTTTCTCATGAGCAGTTCTTC
cdr3_aa: CASSSGDRVSHEQFF
d_call: TRBD1
v_call: TRBV5-4
clone_size: few
j_call: TRBJ2-1

cdr3_nt: TGTGCCAGCTCACGATTACAGGGTACTAATGAAAAACTGTTTTTT
cdr3_aa: CASSRLQGTNEKLFF
d_call: NA
v_call: TRBV18
clone_size: many
j_call: TRBJ1-4

cdr3_nt: TGCGCCAGCAGCTCCAGGGGAGAGGCCCAGTACTTC
cdr3_aa: CASSSRGEAQYF
d_call: NA
v_call: TRBV5-1
clone_size: NA
j_call: TRBJ2-5

cdr3_nt: TGCGCCAGCAGCTTGGAAGGAGGTGGGAACACTGAAGCTTTCTTT
cdr3_aa: CASSLEGGGNTEAFF
d_call: NA
v_call: TRBV5-1
clone_size: once
j_call: TRBJ1-1

cdr3_nt: TGTGCCATCTCTCCATCAACGGATACGCAGTATTTT
cdr3_aa: CAISPSTDTQYF
d_call: NA
v_call: TRBV10-3
clone_size: many
j_call: TRBJ2-3

cdr3_nt: TGCAGCGTTGATAGGGATGGCTACACCTTC
cdr3_aa: CSVDRDGYTF
d_call: NA
v_call: TRBV29-1
clone_size: many
j_call: TRBJ1-2

cdr3_nt: TGCAGTACAGGGGAAGGAACTGAAGCTTTCTTT
cdr3_aa: CSTGEGTEAFF
d_call: TRBD1
v_call: TRBV20-1
clone_size: many
j_call: TRBJ1-1

cdr3_nt: TGCAGTGCGCGCTTTGTAGGTGGAGGGGGGCAGTACTTC
cdr3_aa: CSARFVGGGGQYF
d_call: NA
v_call: TRBV20-1
clone_size: many
j_call: TRBJ2-7

cdr3_nt: TGTGCCAGCATCCGAGGAGGGACCACAGATACGCAGTATTTT
cdr3_aa: CASIRGGTTDTQYF
d_call: NA
v_call: TRBV6-2/TRBV6-3
clone_size: many
j_call: TRBJ2-3

cdr3_nt: TGCGCCAGCAGACTTGGACTAGCGGGGGTCACCGGGGAGCTGTTTTTT
cdr3_aa: CASRLGLAGVTGELFF
d_call: TRBD2
v_call: TRBV5-1
clone_size: many
j_call: TRBJ2-2

cdr3_nt: TGTGCCAGCAGCCGCGGGACAGGGAGTGTCGATGAGCAGTTCTTC
cdr3_aa: CASSRGTGSVDEQFF
d_call: TRBD1
v_call: TRBV7-9
clone_size: many
j_call: TRBJ2-1

cdr3_nt: TGCAGTGCTTGGGGATGGGAGGCCCCCTACGAGCAGTACTTC
cdr3_aa: CSAWGWEAPYEQYF
d_call: NA
v_call: TRBV20-1
clone_size: many
j_call: TRBJ2-7

cdr3_nt: TGTGCCAGTAAAGGACTAGCGGGAGTAGCCACCGGGGAGCTGTTTTTT
cdr3_aa: CASKGLAGVATGELFF
d_call: TRBD2
v_call: TRBV19
clone_size: few
j_call: TRBJ2-2

cdr3_nt: TGTGCCAGCAGCTTACCGGGGGGGGTGAACACTGAAGCTTTCTTT
cdr3_aa: CASSLPGGVNTEAFF
d_call: NA
v_call: TRBV7-8
clone_size: many
j_call: TRBJ1-1

cdr3_nt: TGCAGCGTTGATCAGGGAAGCCCCTACGAGCAGTACTTC
cdr3_aa: CSVDQGSPYEQYF
d_call: NA
v_call: TRBV29-1
clone_size: NA
j_call: TRBJ2-7

cdr3_nt: TGCAGTGCTAGATGGGAGAACACTGAAGCTTTCTTT
cdr3_aa: CSARWENTEAFF
d_call: NA
v_call: TRBV20-1
clone_size: many
j_call: TRBJ1-1

cdr3_nt: TGCAGTGCCACCTCCGGACAGGGCAGCGGCAATGAGCAGTTCTTC
cdr3_aa: CSATSGQGSGNEQFF
d_call: TRBD1
v_call: TRBV20-1
clone_size: many
j_call: TRBJ2-1

cdr3_nt: TGTGCCAGCTCACCACCCCGGACTAGCGGGACAAGAAATGAGCAGTTCTTC
cdr3_aa: CASSPPRTSGTRNEQFF
d_call: TRBD2
v_call: TRBV18
clone_size: many
j_call: TRBJ2-1

cdr3_nt: TGTGCCAGCAGCTCACTAGCGGGAGCGCAGTATTTT
cdr3_aa: CASSSLAGAQYF
d_call: TRBD2
v_call: TRBV7-3
clone_size: many
j_call: TRBJ2-3

cdr3_nt: TGCGCCAGCAGCCCTAGCGGTTTCTCCTACGAGCAGTACTTC
cdr3_aa: CASSPSGFSYEQYF
d_call: TRBD2
v_call: TRBV5-1
clone_size: few
j_call: TRBJ2-7

cdr3_nt: TGCAGTGCACGGGGACTAGCGGGAGGATCGAACACCGGGGAGCTGTTTTTT
cdr3_aa: CSARGLAGGSNTGELFF
d_call: TRBD2
v_call: TRBV20-1
clone_size: many
j_call: TRBJ2-2

cdr3_nt: TGCGCCAGCAGTTCAGCGGGAGCCCCCCAAGAGACCCAGTACTTC
cdr3_aa: CASSSAGAPQETQYF
d_call: TRBD2
v_call: TRBV5-1
clone_size: many
j_call: TRBJ2-5

cdr3_nt: TGTGCCAGCAGCTTAGGCGGTATAAGACTAGCGGGAGGCCCGAACACCGGGGAGCTGTTTTTT
cdr3_aa: CASSLGGIRLAGGPNTGELFF
d_call: TRBD2
v_call: TRBV11-1
clone_size: NA
j_call: TRBJ2-2